The 9 T cell receptor beta chains presented below share a single source sample, sequenced in a study of response to subunit inactivated influenza vaccine. TCRdb re-called the RT-PCR reads through MiXCR, storing one row per CDR3 protein. The data contain roughly 650,000 distinct CDR3 sequences, approximately 14% of them seen just once; the ten biggest clones take up around 10%. The material sequenced was PBMCs from blood, taken about 13 days after vaccination. The receptors were sampled from a man between 45 and 60 years old who received an inactivated influenza vaccine.

This clonotype has only a few counts. The chain combines TRBV5-5 with TRBJ1-1; TRBD1 matches at 7 bases. The CDR3 runs 15 residues. Germline V gene lookup returns CDR1 SGHKS and CDR2 YYEKEE (reference sequence). Trimming removed 4 bases from V and 3 bases from J; junction bases left unmatched: 9. The CDR3 is CASSQRQGRDTEAFF. Written as DNA, the CDR3 is TGTGCCAGCAGCCAACGACAGGGAAGGGACACTGAAGCTTTCTTT. The full variable domain, completed using reference TRBV5-5 and TRBJ1-1, is DAGVTQSPTHLIKTRGQQVTLRCSPISGHKSVSWYQQVLGQGPQFIFQYYEKEERGRGNFPDRFSARQFPNYSSELNVNALLLGDSALYLCASSQRQGRDTEAFFGQGTRLTVV.

Only a few counts were recorded for this clonotype. V usage is TRBV6-2 or TRBV6-3 and J usage is TRBJ2-1; 7 bases fit TRBD2. The CDR3 totals 15 residues. V dropped 4 bases and J dropped 3; count of bases not matched to a gene: 6. CDR1 MNHEY and CDR2 SVGEGT come from the germline V gene. CDR3 sequence reads: CASSLRREFYNEQFF. CDR3 nucleotide sequence: TGTGCCAGCAGTTTAAGGCGGGAGTTCTACAATGAGCAGTTCTTC.

The chain has TRBV10-2 and TRBJ2-3; 7 bases match TRBD2. Germline loops: CDR1 WSHSY, CDR2 SAAADI. The CDR3 is 16 amino acids. Germline trimming cut 8 bases from V and 2 bases from J; bases unmatched to any gene: 13. The CDR3 is CASSEGWGGLTDTQYF. The CDR3 bases are TGCGCCAGCTCGGAGGGATGGGGGGGACTCACAGATACGCAGTATTTT.

This rearrangement joins TRBV12-3 or TRBV12-4 to TRBJ1-6; D may be TRBD1 (5 bases). The CDR3 has 14 residues. V lost 3 bases and J 10 bases, leaving 13 bases between the germline ends. CDR3 protein: CASSFETVKSPLHF. The CDR3 coding sequence is TGTGCCAGCAGTTTTGAGACAGTCAAATCACCCCTCCACTTT.

The chain carries TRBV15 and TRBJ1-2; TRBD1 might be the D (5 bases). The CDR3 is made up of 14 amino acids. Germline-derived CDR1 and CDR2 are LNHNV and YYDKDF (reference sequence). Trimming took 4 bases from V and 4 from J, leaving 13 bases between them. The DNA for the CDR3 is TGTGCCACCAGCATGTCCGGGACTTCCTATGGCTACACCTTC. It translates to CATSMSGTSYGYTF.

In this sample, this clonotype turned up a few times. The chain has TRBV20-1 and TRBJ1-5; D perhaps matches TRBD1 (5 bases). Germline V gene data show CDR1 as DFQATT and CDR2 as SNEGSKA (reference sequence). Trimming took off 7 bases at V and 2 bases at J, with 12 bases between the two ends. CDR3 size: 13 residues. CDR3 sequence: CSVRTRGNQPQHF. The CDR3 DNA reads as TGCAGTGTAAGGACACGAGGCAATCAGCCCCAGCATTTT.

This clonotype has only a few counts. The rearrangement uses TRBV7-6 and TRBJ1-2; D unresolved. Between the trimmed V and J ends, which lost 5 bases and 7 bases, there was a span of 17 bases. Germline loops: CDR1 SGHVS, CDR2 FNYEAQ. The CDR3 covers 14 residues. CDR3 residues: CASSPLSGTVGYTF. The CDR3 nucleotides are TGTGCCAGCAGCCCCCTCTCGGGAACGGTTGGCTACACCTTC.

This chain connects TRBV7-3 to TRBJ2-1, with D maybe TRBD2 (5 bases). V shed 6 bases and J shed 0 bases, with 9 bases lying between them. Germline V gene lookup returns CDR1 SGHTA and CDR2 FQGTGA. CDR3 length equals 14 residues. DNA for the CDR3: TGTGCCAGCAGATGGACTCGCTCCTACAATGAGCAGTTCTTC. Its translation is CASRWTRSYNEQFF. Drawing the rest from reference TRBV7-3 and TRBJ2-1, the complete variable domain is GAGVSQTPSNKVTEKGKYVELRCDPISGHTALYWYRQSLGQGPEFLIYFQGTGAADDSGLPNDRFFAVRPEGSVSTLKIQRTERGDSAVYLCASRWTRSYNEQFFGPGTRLTVL.

This clonotype was observed many times. The J gene is TRBJ2-1, the V gene TRBV24-1; D is uncertain. V lost 4 bases, J lost 2 bases, and 17 bases lay in between. CDR3 size: 17 residues. Germline values: CDR1 KGHDR, CDR2 SFDVKD. The CDR3 region is CATSDLISSYTYNEQFF. CDR3 DNA: TGTGCCACCAGTGACTTGATCTCAAGCTATACCTACAATGAGCAGTTCTTC.